This TCR beta chain stems from a study of brain T cells in children with intractable seizures. General observations from the study: Only CDR3 sequence similarity suggested viral specificity, without known HCMV serostatus.

Time point specified: blood from clinic visit 5 months post-surgery; TSC patient then seizure free. The sequenced cases were selected for having the highest brain T cell transcript signatures. Before surgery, patients took at least one anti-epileptic drug. Turning to this clone: What it binds is unknown.

Here immunoSEQ multiplex PCR was the method, and the copy in TCRdb shows in-frame clones only, minus some. The sample has 340,000 or so clones; 93% are singletons. Sequencing used peripheral blood, obtained less than 6 months after surgery. This receptor was identified in a boy younger than two with tuberous sclerosis and intractable seizures.

CDR3: CAGRGLRDNVYEQYF. The CDR3 DNA reads TGTGCCGGTAGAGGCCTTCGGGACAATGTCTACGAGCAGTACTTC. The genes are TRBV6-5 and TRBJ2-7; TRBD1 is a possible D gene (6 bases). Germline CDR1 reads MNHEY; CDR2 reads SVGAGI. V was pared by 11 bases and J by 3 bases, with 23 bases between. The CDR3 loop spans 15 amino acids.